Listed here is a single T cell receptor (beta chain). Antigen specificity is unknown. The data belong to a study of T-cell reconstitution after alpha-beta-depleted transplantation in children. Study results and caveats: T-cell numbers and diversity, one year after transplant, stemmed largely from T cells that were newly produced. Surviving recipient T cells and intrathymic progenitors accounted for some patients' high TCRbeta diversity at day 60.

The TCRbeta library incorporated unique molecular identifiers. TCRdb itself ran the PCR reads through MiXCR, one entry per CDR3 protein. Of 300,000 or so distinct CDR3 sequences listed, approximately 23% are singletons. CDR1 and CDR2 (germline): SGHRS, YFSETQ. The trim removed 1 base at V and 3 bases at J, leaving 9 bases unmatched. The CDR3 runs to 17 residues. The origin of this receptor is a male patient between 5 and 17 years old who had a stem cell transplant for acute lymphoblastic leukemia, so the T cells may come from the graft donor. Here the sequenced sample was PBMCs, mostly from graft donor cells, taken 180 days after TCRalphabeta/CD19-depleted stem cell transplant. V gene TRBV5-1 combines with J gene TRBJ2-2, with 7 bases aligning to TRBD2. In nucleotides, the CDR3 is TGCGCCAGCAGCTTGAGGCGGGACTACGTTTACACCGGGGAGCTGTTTTTT. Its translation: CASSLRRDYVYTGELFF.